One and the same sample provided the 7 T cell receptor beta chains below, sequenced in a study of shared clonotypes between healthy human individuals. The assay was immunoSEQ multiplex PCR, and TCRdb's table has in-frame clones only and misses some. Counted here are about 480,000 clones, more than 65% occurring once; the ten biggest clones make up roughly 13%. Sequenced material: PBMCs. These receptor sequences come from a woman aged 40 to 55 in good health. Some clones in this sample may be carry-over from other donors' samples.

The rearrangement links TRBV30 to TRBJ1-2; D gene uncertain. Trimming stripped 1 base from V and 2 bases from J, with 8 bases between. Germline loops: CDR1 GTSNPN, CDR2 SVGIG (reference sequence). The CDR3 sequence is 13 residues long. The CDR3 DNA is TGTGCCTGGAGTGCAGGAGGGAACTATGGCTACACCTTC. Translated: CAWSAGGNYGYTF.

The chain employs TRBV29-1 and TRBJ2-1, with 8 bases that match TRBD2. Germline V CDR1 and CDR2: SQVTM, ANQGSEA. V was pared by 5 bases and J by 5 bases, with 5 bases of the junction left unmatched. This CDR3 comprises 13 residues. The DNA of the CDR3 is TGCAGCGTTCTTGGACTAGCTGACAATGAGCAGTTCTTC. Translating gives CSVLGLADNEQFF.

In its sample, this clone was seen many times. The chain has TRBV13 and TRBJ2-1, with 16 bases identical to TRBD2. Trimming at V came to 2 bases and at J to 8 bases, leaving 15 bases not matched to a gene. The CDR3 loop spans 20 amino acids. CDR1 is PRHDT and CDR2 is FYEKMQ in the germline V gene (reference sequence). This CDR3 reads CASSLLPGTSGRAGQDEQFF. The DNA of the CDR3 is TGTGCCAGCAGCTTACTTCCCGGGACTAGCGGGAGGGCCGGGCAGGATGAGCAGTTCTTC.

CDR3 protein: CASSLGQGEVYGYTF. As DNA, the CDR3 is TGTGCCAGCAGCTTGGGACAGGGGGAGGTATATGGCTACACCTTC. V and J are TRBV5-6 and TRBJ1-2; TRBD1 matches 9 bases. This CDR3 region has 15 residues. Germline V gene lookup returns CDR1 SGHDT and CDR2 YYEEEE. V dropped 0 bases and J dropped 5; count of bases not matched to a gene: 5.

V usage is TRBV28 and J usage is TRBJ2-1, with 8 positions matching TRBD2. The length of the CDR3 is 13 residues. V shed 8 bases, J shed 4 bases, and the junction held 4 bases outside the gene matches. Germline CDR1 is MDHEN and CDR2 is SYDVKM. The CDR3 loop reads CASREGGYNEQFF. In DNA, the CDR3 is TGTGCCAGCCGGGAGGGCGGGTACAATGAGCAGTTCTTC.

The chain is built from TRBV27 and TRBJ2-7; 8 bases agree with TRBD2. V shed 6 bases, J shed 3 bases, and the junction held 10 bases outside the gene matches. This CDR3 has 15 amino acids. CDR1 and CDR2 (germline): MNHEY, SMNVEV (reference sequence). The CDR3: CASSTLGRANYEQYF. The CDR3, as DNA: TGTGCCAGCAGCACCCTCGGGAGGGCCAACTACGAGCAGTACTTC.

In this sample, this clone turned up once. This chain joins TRBV5-1 and TRBJ2-5; 11 nucleotides match TRBD2. V lost 1 base and J lost 2; bases outside the gene matches: 4. CDR3 length: 16 residues. The germline gives CDR1 SGHRS, CDR2 YFSETQ. The CDR3 DNA reads TGCGCCAGCAGCTTGTCACTAGCGGGAGTACAAGAGACCCAGTACTTC. Encoded protein: CASSLSLAGVQETQYF.